The present T cell receptor beta chain was sequenced within a study of blood T cell dynamics during melanoma immunotherapy (dated by TCRdb to 2018 to 2021). As for the study more broadly: Patients had metastatic melanoma and received first-line pembrolizumab or nivolumab plus ipilimumab as standard of care in the United Kingdom. To find early correlates of response, the study profiled the peripheral T cell receptor repertoires of patients with metastatic melanoma both before and after one cycle of checkpoint inhibitor therapy. A training cohort was formed from consecutive patients, and a further independent group of patients from the same centre was pooled into an external validation set. The investigation overall reported the following: The study was unable to establish whether the T cell clones driving the repertoire changes were melanoma-specific or instead reflected general immune activation. The relatively small sample size was acknowledged as a potential limitation on generalization of the results. A bifurcated reorganization of the PBMC repertoire at W3, with increased clonality or increased diversity, was observed in patients who later achieved disease control, unlike in progressors.

The germline V gene sets CDR1 to SGHTA and CDR2 to FQGNSA. Inclusive of the bounding cysteine and phenylalanine, the CDR3 is 13 residues long. Only CDR3 DNA remains: 39 bases, in frame from the first base. V loses 3 bases of germline sequence and J loses 9 bases, and the interval between the two ends is 12 bases. Of note for this clone: Its antigen is still unknown. Base qualities are not at hand, and no much larger clone is one base apart.

Every bulk PBMC sample had a fixed 350 ng of DNA loaded. TCR beta CDR3 sequences were amplified from genomic DNA with the immunoSEQ TCRb Assay kit following manufacturer instructions. The KAPA Library Quantification Kit for Illumina platforms was used to quantify pooled libraries by qPCR. Sequencing of the pooled libraries was done on an Illumina NextSeq 500, with clustering at roughly 0.6-1.2 pM. The authors' pipeline ran thus. TCR data were analyzed using immunoSEQ ANALYZER and the R LymphoSeq package. A rearrangement efficiency score was calculated as productive divided by the sum of productive and non-productive CDR3 sequences. Clonality was assessed using the Gini coefficient and diversity using the Renyi index at alpha=1, with pairwise comparisons between timepoints within each patient. In LymphoSeq, clonal relatedness was computed with an edit distance of 3 and repertoire similarity was computed with the Bhattacharyya coefficient. Linear discriminant analysis on week-3 changes in clonality and diversity was built with the R MASS and caret packages to classify response. Held by TCRdb, this immuneACCESS table contains in-frame sequences only and omits some clones. Under half of the omission traces to an unresolved V gene where checked; the cause of the rest is unknown. That table is the source of V, J and clone size, and D and trimming were worked out from the DNA. The table for this sample lists roughly 16,000 clones; roughly nine tenths of them were counted only once. The ten largest make up 1.5% to 2% of the sample.

The time point label corresponds to: pre-treatment baseline. Blood samples were taken before treatment (T0) and at week 3 (W3), following the first cycle of checkpoint blockade. Except for a couple of patients with rapid clinical progression, response was assessed 12 weeks after the first infusion by RECIST 1.1; disease control meant complete response, partial response or stable disease. Patients were excluded for prior systemic cancer treatment, concomitant immunosuppressant therapy or synchronous other active malignancies. TCR beta was sequenced in both bulk PBMC and plasma cell-free DNA in order to track circulating cells as well as T cell turnover. PBMC were isolated from blood with Lymphoprep and SepMate tubes, followed by red cell lysis. QIAamp DNA Blood Mini kits were used to extract DNA from PBMC and from sorted T cell subsets.

The V and J segments used are TRBV7-2 and TRBJ2-1; D gene: possibly TRBD2, on 5 matching bases. Material: blood, obtained from a patient treated with checkpoint blockade. This clonotype was sampled from a human donor with melanoma. The DNA sequence is TGTGCCAGCAGCTTTCGTCTTCGGGGTGAGCAGTTCTTC. Its protein is CASSFRLRGEQFF.